This is a list of T cell receptor beta chains from one sample in a study of CD8+CD57+ T cells in acquired aplastic anemia. Each CDR3 protein is one row after TCRdb ran MiXCR on the reads. This table has some 190,000 distinct CDR3 sequences, approximately 46% appearing once. Sequenced material: sorted CD4+, CD8+, or CD8+CD57+ T cells (not recorded which) from PBMCs. The receptors were sampled from a human donor in good health. The CDR3 runs from the conserved cysteine through the conserved F or W. The D gene is left open where the match is weak. Clone size is given for some rows only: seen once, a few or many times, or a class if the clone is expanded.

j_gene	d_gene	abundance	v_gene	CDR3aa	CDR3nt
TRBJ1-2	NA	few	TRBV19	CASSNRQNYGYTF	TGTGCCAGTAGTAACCGCCAGAACTATGGCTACACCTTC
TRBJ2-7	TRBD1	NA	TRBV15	CATSSWDSPYEQYF	TGTGCCACCAGCAGTTGGGACAGCCCCTACGAGCAGTACTTC
TRBJ2-7	TRBD2	few	TRBV20-1	CSARDREGGSYEQYF	TGCAGTGCTAGAGATAGGGAGGGCGGCTCCTACGAGCAGTACTTC
TRBJ2-2	NA	few	TRBV30	CAFRPKAGLNTGELFF	TGTGCCTTCCGCCCTAAGGCGGGACTGAACACCGGGGAGCTGTTTTTT
TRBJ2-4	NA	many	TRBV2	CASSDWGTLAKNIQYF	TGTGCCAGCAGTGATTGGGGCACCTTAGCCAAAAACATTCAGTACTTC
TRBJ2-7	NA	NA	TRBV12-3/TRBV12-4	CASSPASGVYEQYF	TGTGCCAGCAGCCCAGCCAGCGGAGTCTACGAGCAGTACTTC
TRBJ1-6	NA	few	TRBV6-2/TRBV6-3	CASSYGGVNSPLHF	TGTGCCAGCAGTTACGGGGGGGTTAATTCACCCCTCCACTTT
TRBJ2-5	TRBD1	once	TRBV24-1	CATSGPGTGKETQYF	TGCGCCACCAGTGGTCCCGGGACAGGTAAAGAGACCCAGTACTTC
TRBJ2-2	NA	NA	TRBV10-3	CAISESRILDGELFF	TGTGCCATCAGTGAGTCGAGGATTTTAGACGGGGAGCTGTTTTTT
TRBJ1-5	NA	NA	TRBV24-1	CATSDYRVDQPQHF	TGTGCCACCAGTGATTACAGGGTCGATCAGCCCCAGCATTTT
TRBJ2-7	NA	many	TRBV7-8	CASSLDRVAYEQYF	TGTGCCAGCAGCTTAGATCGGGTGGCGTACGAGCAGTACTTC
TRBJ2-5	NA	NA	TRBV7-2	CASSPGGEYF	TGTGCCAGCAGCCCGGGGGGCGAGTACTTC
TRBJ2-3	TRBD1	many	TRBV24-1	CATSDPKTGATDTQYF	TGTGCCACCAGTGACCCTAAAACAGGGGCCACAGATACGCAGTATTTT
TRBJ2-1	TRBD2	NA	TRBV10-3	CASSSGGRGDEQFF	TGTGCCAGCAGCTCGGGGGGGCGGGGCGATGAGCAGTTCTTC
TRBJ2-7	TRBD2	NA	TRBV9	CASWEGRGYEQYF	TGTGCCAGCTGGGAGGGAAGGGGCTACGAGCAGTACTTC
TRBJ1-1	TRBD1	NA	TRBV6-1	CASRRTGKGLNTEAFF	TGTGCCAGCAGAAGGACAGGGAAGGGTTTGAACACTGAAGCTTTCTTT
TRBJ1-3	NA	few	TRBV10-3	CAISESTPAGNTIYF	TGTGCCATCAGTGAGTCGACACCGGCAGGAAACACCATATATTTT
TRBJ2-3	TRBD2	NA	TRBV2	CASGLAGGLITDTQYF	TGTGCCAGCGGACTAGCGGGAGGGCTAATCACAGATACGCAGTATTTT
TRBJ1-1	TRBD1	many	TRBV10-3	CAIRGTGYTEAFF	TGTGCCATCAGGGGGACAGGGTACACTGAAGCTTTCTTT
TRBJ2-6	TRBD1	many	TRBV7-8	CASTTGVNFGANVLTF	TGTGCCAGCACGACAGGGGTTAACTTTGGGGCCAACGTCCTGACTTTC
TRBJ1-2	NA	many	TRBV20-1	CSDNRDHLNYGYTF	TGCAGTGACAACCGGGACCACCTTAACTATGGCTACACCTTC
TRBJ2-3	NA	many	TRBV5-1	CASSLAGVQHKSTDTQYF	TGCGCCAGCAGCTTGGCCGGTGTGCAGCACAAAAGCACAGATACGCAGTATTTT
TRBJ2-3	NA	NA	TRBV11-2	CASSPGRGRYTDTQYF	TGTGCCAGCAGCCCGGGGCGGGGACGATACACAGATACGCAGTATTTT
TRBJ2-7	NA	once	TRBV20-1	CSAWTPGSYEQYF	TGCAGTGCTTGGACCCCCGGCTCCTACGAGCAGTACTTC
TRBJ1-1	NA	once	TRBV29-1	CSVEDRQGNTEAFF	TGCAGCGTTGAAGATCGTCAGGGGAACACTGAAGCTTTCTTT
TRBJ1-1	NA	many	TRBV20-1	CSARDLHTEAFF	TGCAGTGCTAGAGATCTCCACACTGAAGCTTTCTTT
TRBJ1-1	NA	NA	TRBV7-9	CASSQQGSAEAFF	TGTGCCAGCAGCCAACAGGGTAGCGCTGAAGCTTTCTTT
TRBJ2-1	TRBD2	NA	TRBV7-6	CASSGPGLAGELYNEQFF	TGTGCCAGCAGCGGCCCGGGACTAGCGGGAGAGTTGTACAATGAGCAGTTCTTC
TRBJ2-7	NA	few	TRBV7-2	CASSGGNEQYF	TGTGCCAGCAGCGGGGGGAACGAGCAGTACTTC
TRBJ1-1	NA	NA	TRBV2	CASSVEGNTEASF	TGTGCCAGCAGTGTTGAGGGAAACACTGAAGCTTCCTTT
TRBJ2-2	NA	once	TRBV7-6	CASSLAYTISPELFF	TGTGCCAGCAGCTTAGCGTACACTATAAGCCCGGAGCTGTTTTTT
TRBJ1-1	NA	NA	TRBV7-9	CASTRRPEAFF	TGTGCCAGCACCAGGCGGCCAGAAGCTTTCTTT
TRBJ2-1	NA	many	TRBV5-4	CASSAQGASPFF	TGTGCCAGCAGCGCTCAAGGGGCTAGTCCGTTCTTC
TRBJ2-3	TRBD2	NA	TRBV6-1	CASGGLSGRLRTDTQYF	TGTGCCAGCGGTGGCCTTAGCGGGAGGCTTCGCACAGATACGCAGTATTTT
TRBJ1-5	NA	few	TRBV28	CASSLWGGNQPQHF	TGTGCCAGCAGTTTATGGGGGGGTAATCAGCCCCAGCATTTT
TRBJ2-3	NA	NA	TRBV20-1	CSARTIGSAADTQYF	TGCAGTGCTCGGACTATCGGGAGTGCGGCAGATACGCAGTATTTT
TRBJ2-3	NA	NA	TRBV20-1	CSATREADTQYF	TGCAGTGCTACCAGGGAGGCAGATACGCAGTATTTT
TRBJ2-7	TRBD1	NA	TRBV5-1	CASTGGEQYF	TGCGCCAGCACAGGGGGCGAGCAGTACTTC
TRBJ2-7	TRBD2	once	TRBV29-1	CSVSGLAGAYEQYF	TGCAGCGTTTCCGGACTAGCGGGAGCCTACGAGCAGTACTTC
TRBJ1-4	NA	NA	TRBV10-3	CAISEGEINEKLFF	TGTGCCATCAGTGAAGGGGAGATTAATGAAAAACTGTTTTTT
TRBJ1-5	NA	NA	TRBV24-1	CATSEGTTKTSNQPQHF	TGTGCCACCAGTGAGGGGACAACAAAGACTAGCAATCAGCCCCAGCATTTT
TRBJ2-3	NA	many	TRBV13	CASSLMATSGADTQYF	TGTGCCAGCAGCTTAATGGCCACCTCGGGGGCAGATACGCAGTATTTT
TRBJ1-2	TRBD1	NA	TRBV6-2/TRBV6-3	CASNVQGAGGYTF	TGTGCCAGCAACGTACAGGGGGCCGGTGGCTACACCTTC
TRBJ2-1	NA	NA	TRBV7-8	CASSPAMNEQFF	TGTGCCAGCAGCCCAGCGATGAATGAGCAGTTCTTC
TRBJ2-5	TRBD2	NA	TRBV20-1	CSAEGLAGGPWETQYF	TGCAGTGCCGAGGGACTAGCGGGGGGGCCGTGGGAGACCCAGTACTTC
TRBJ1-6	TRBD1	NA	TRBV7-9	CASSLARTGYSPLHF	TGTGCCAGCAGCTTAGCCCGGACAGGGTATTCCCCCCTCCACTTT
TRBJ2-7	NA	few	TRBV15	CATSRDLEGEQYF	TGTGCCACCAGCAGAGATCTGGAGGGCGAGCAGTACTTC
TRBJ1-1	NA	many	TRBV12-3/TRBV12-4	CASSFTGTNTEAFF	TGTGCCAGCAGTTTCACAGGGACGAACACTGAAGCTTTCTTT
TRBJ2-2	TRBD2	NA	TRBV29-1	CSAGGASGGTNTGELFF	TGCAGCGCGGGAGGTGCTAGCGGGGGGACGAACACCGGGGAGCTGTTTTTT
TRBJ1-2	NA	few	TRBV6-1	CASGQYGYTF	TGTGCCAGCGGACAGTACGGCTACACCTTC
TRBJ2-2	NA	many	TRBV20-1	CSAPKGRVGELFF	TGCAGTGCCCCAAAGGGAAGGGTCGGGGAGCTGTTTTTT
TRBJ1-5	NA	few	TRBV10-3	CAISESGGQSYSNQPQHF	TGTGCCATCAGTGAGTCAGGGGGACAATCCTATAGCAATCAGCCCCAGCATTTT
TRBJ2-7	NA	NA	TRBV7-9	CASSLFKGYEQYF	TGTGCCAGCAGCTTGTTTAAGGGCTACGAGCAGTACTTC
TRBJ2-2	NA	NA	TRBV29-1	CSVDRAWELFF	TGCAGCGTTGACAGGGCTTGGGAGCTGTTTTTT